These T cell receptor beta chains were read from a single sample in a study of blood T cell repertoires in COVID-19. Produced via immunoSEQ multiplex PCR; TCRdb's table is partial and in-frame only. The table lists fewer than 200,000 clones, 70% to 85% of them singletons, with 20% to 25% in the top ten. Sequenced material: peripheral blood. Receptors originate from a woman older than 75 with acute or convalescent COVID-19. The CDR3 runs from the conserved cysteine through the conserved F or W. Each record gives: J gene, D gene, CDR3 length, clone size, V gene, CDR3 DNA, CDR3 protein. The D gene is left open where the match is weak. For some rows the clone size is stated as once, few or many, or as a class when expanded; others skip it.

J gene: TRBJ2-3
D gene: TRBD2
CDR3 length: 15
clone size: .
V gene: TRBV7-8
CDR3 DNA: TGTGCCAGCAGCTTGGTTAGCGGGAGCACAGATACGCAGTATTTT
CDR3 protein: CASSLVSGSTDTQYF

J gene: TRBJ2-7
D gene: TRBD1
CDR3 length: 13
clone size: .
V gene: TRBV2
CDR3 DNA: TGTGCCAGCAACGGACAGGGCTCCCCCGAGCAGTACTTC
CDR3 protein: CASNGQGSPEQYF

J gene: TRBJ1-2
D gene: .
CDR3 length: 13
clone size: once
V gene: TRBV2
CDR3 DNA: TGTGCCAGCAGATCTGAGGGTTGGGGTGGCTACACCTTC
CDR3 protein: CASRSEGWGGYTF

J gene: TRBJ2-1
D gene: TRBD1
CDR3 length: 15
clone size: .
V gene: TRBV3-1/TRBV3-2
CDR3 DNA: TGTGCCAGCAGCCCGACAGGGGACTCCTACAATGAGCAGTTCTTC
CDR3 protein: CASSPTGDSYNEQFF

J gene: TRBJ2-7
D gene: .
CDR3 length: 13
clone size: .
V gene: TRBV2
CDR3 DNA: TGTGCCAGCAAGGAGGACAGACCCTACGAGCAGTACTTC
CDR3 protein: CASKEDRPYEQYF

J gene: TRBJ2-7
D gene: .
CDR3 length: 13
clone size: few
V gene: TRBV5-6
CDR3 DNA: TGTGCCAGCAGCATAGAACAGGGTTACGAGCAGTACTTC
CDR3 protein: CASSIEQGYEQYF

J gene: TRBJ2-7
D gene: TRBD1
CDR3 length: 17
clone size: .
V gene: TRBV6-2/TRBV6-3
CDR3 DNA: TGTGCCAGCAGCTTCCTGGGTCCGGGACAGGGGGACTACGAGCAGTACTTC
CDR3 protein: CASSFLGPGQGDYEQYF

J gene: TRBJ2-1
D gene: .
CDR3 length: 15
clone size: few
V gene: TRBV7-7
CDR3 DNA: TGTGCCAGCTCCTCCGGGACCAGGGGATACAATGAGCAGTTCTTC
CDR3 protein: CASSSGTRGYNEQFF

J gene: TRBJ1-6
D gene: TRBD1
CDR3 length: 17
clone size: few
V gene: TRBV7-6
CDR3 DNA: TGTGCCAGCAGCTTGCACCCCGGGACAGGAGATAATTCACCCCTCCACTTT
CDR3 protein: CASSLHPGTGDNSPLHF

J gene: TRBJ2-1
D gene: TRBD2
CDR3 length: 15
clone size: few
V gene: TRBV9
CDR3 DNA: TGTGCCAGCAGCGTAGATAGCGGGACCTACAATGAGCAGTTCTTC
CDR3 protein: CASSVDSGTYNEQFF

J gene: TRBJ2-1
D gene: .
CDR3 length: 14
clone size: .
V gene: TRBV7-8
CDR3 DNA: TGTGCCAGCAGTTTTTCCCAGGGGGGCGGTGAGCAGTTCTTC
CDR3 protein: CASSFSQGGGEQFF

J gene: TRBJ1-4
D gene: .
CDR3 length: 13
clone size: .
V gene: TRBV30
CDR3 DNA: TGTGCCGCTAGCAGGGGCTGGAATGAAAAACTGTTTTTT
CDR3 protein: CAASRGWNEKLFF

J gene: TRBJ1-5
D gene: .
CDR3 length: 15
clone size: .
V gene: TRBV27
CDR3 DNA: TGTGCCAGCAGTCTGGGGTTGACAGGATCTCAGCCCCAGCATTTT
CDR3 protein: CASSLGLTGSQPQHF

J gene: TRBJ1-5
D gene: .
CDR3 length: 16
clone size: .
V gene: TRBV2
CDR3 DNA: TGTGCCAGCAGTGAACTCCTGGACAGCCGACCTCAGCCCCAGCATTTT
CDR3 protein: CASSELLDSRPQPQHF

J gene: TRBJ1-1
D gene: .
CDR3 length: 14
clone size: .
V gene: TRBV29-1
CDR3 DNA: TGCAGCGTCGGGTCCGGGTTGAGGGACACTGAAGCTTTCTTT
CDR3 protein: CSVGSGLRDTEAFF

J gene: TRBJ2-5
D gene: TRBD1
CDR3 length: 14
clone size: .
V gene: TRBV2
CDR3 DNA: TGTGCCACGATAGGACAGGCTCATCAAGAGACCCAGTACTTC
CDR3 protein: CATIGQAHQETQYF

J gene: TRBJ1-1
D gene: .
CDR3 length: 13
clone size: .
V gene: TRBV2
CDR3 DNA: TGTGCCAGCAGTCGCGACAGCGACACTGAAGCTTTCTTT
CDR3 protein: CASSRDSDTEAFF

J gene: TRBJ1-5
D gene: TRBD1
CDR3 length: 14
clone size: .
V gene: TRBV10-3
CDR3 DNA: TGTGCCATCAGTGAGTCGGGACAGGGGGCGCTTATGAATTTT
CDR3 protein: CAISESGQGALMNF

J gene: TRBJ1-5
D gene: .
CDR3 length: 16
clone size: many
V gene: TRBV21-1
CDR3 DNA: TGTGCCAGCAGCAATCCCCATCGGGTTAGCAATCAGCCCCAGCATTTT
CDR3 protein: CASSNPHRVSNQPQHF

J gene: TRBJ1-4
D gene: .
CDR3 length: 12
clone size: .
V gene: TRBV2
CDR3 DNA: TGTGCCAGCAGTGGAGGGTTCGAAAAACTGTTTTTT
CDR3 protein: CASSGGFEKLFF

J gene: TRBJ1-2
D gene: TRBD1
CDR3 length: 10
clone size: .
V gene: TRBV28
CDR3 DNA: TGTGCCAGCGGACAGGGAAGCTACACCTTC
CDR3 protein: CASGQGSYTF

J gene: TRBJ2-2
D gene: .
CDR3 length: 16
clone size: .
V gene: TRBV24-1
CDR3 DNA: TGTGCCACCAGTGATTTAGGGGGACCCTTCACCGGGGAGCTGTTTTTT
CDR3 protein: CATSDLGGPFTGELFF

J gene: TRBJ1-2
D gene: TRBD1
CDR3 length: 15
clone size: .
V gene: TRBV5-4
CDR3 DNA: TGTGCCAGCAGCTTGGGGGGGACAGAGAACTATGGCTACACCTTC
CDR3 protein: CASSLGGTENYGYTF

J gene: TRBJ2-3
D gene: TRBD2
CDR3 length: 15
clone size: .
V gene: TRBV15
CDR3 DNA: TGTGCCACCAGCAGAGGACGCGGGAGACCAGATACGCAGTATTTT
CDR3 protein: CATSRGRGRPDTQYF

J gene: TRBJ2-5
D gene: TRBD2
CDR3 length: 15
clone size: .
V gene: TRBV5-1
CDR3 DNA: TGCGCCAGCAGCCAGCGGGAGGTCAGACCAGAGACCCAGTACTTC
CDR3 protein: CASSQREVRPETQYF

J gene: TRBJ1-1
D gene: .
CDR3 length: 16
clone size: .
V gene: TRBV18
CDR3 DNA: TGTGCCAGCTCACCGGGACTGCTTGGAGTGAACACTGAAGCTTTCTTT
CDR3 protein: CASSPGLLGVNTEAFF

J gene: TRBJ2-1
D gene: TRBD2
CDR3 length: 16
clone size: .
V gene: TRBV7-8
CDR3 DNA: TGTGCCAGCAGCCACGAACTAGCGCACACCTACAATGAGCAGTTCTTC
CDR3 protein: CASSHELAHTYNEQFF

J gene: TRBJ2-5
D gene: .
CDR3 length: 12
clone size: once
V gene: TRBV7-2
CDR3 DNA: TGTGCCAGCAGCTTAGTGAGGGAGACCCAGTACTTC
CDR3 protein: CASSLVRETQYF

J gene: TRBJ2-1
D gene: .
CDR3 length: 15
clone size: .
V gene: TRBV5-1
CDR3 DNA: TGCGCCAGCAGCTTCGGTCAGGGTTACGACAATGAGCAGTTCTTC
CDR3 protein: CASSFGQGYDNEQFF

J gene: TRBJ1-5
D gene: .
CDR3 length: 15
clone size: .
V gene: TRBV5-5
CDR3 DNA: TGTGCCAGCAGCTTATCGGGGTTTGGCAATCAGCCCCAGCATTTT
CDR3 protein: CASSLSGFGNQPQHF

J gene: TRBJ2-1
D gene: TRBD2
CDR3 length: 12
clone size: .
V gene: TRBV19
CDR3 DNA: TGTGCCAGTAGTATACGGGGGGATGAGCAGTTCTTC
CDR3 protein: CASSIRGDEQFF

J gene: TRBJ1-1
D gene: .
CDR3 length: 14
clone size: few
V gene: TRBV4-1
CDR3 DNA: TGCGCCAGCAGCCAAGATCCCCGAGGCACTGAAGCTTTCTTT
CDR3 protein: CASSQDPRGTEAFF

J gene: TRBJ1-1
D gene: .
CDR3 length: 13
clone size: .
V gene: TRBV30
CDR3 DNA: TGTGCCTGGAGCCGAGGGAGGAACACTGAAGCTTTCTTT
CDR3 protein: CAWSRGRNTEAFF

J gene: TRBJ2-1
D gene: .
CDR3 length: 15
clone size: .
V gene: TRBV7-8
CDR3 DNA: TGTGCCAGCAGATCCGGGATTCTCGTGGACAATGAGCAGTTCTTC
CDR3 protein: CASRSGILVDNEQFF

J gene: TRBJ2-5
D gene: .
CDR3 length: 12
clone size: .
V gene: TRBV10-1
CDR3 DNA: TGCGCCAGCAGTGAGGAGCGGGAGACCCAGTACTTC
CDR3 protein: CASSEERETQYF

J gene: TRBJ2-3
D gene: TRBD2
CDR3 length: 16
clone size: .
V gene: TRBV24-1
CDR3 DNA: TGTGCCACCAGTGATTTCAGCGGGATTCGCACAGATACGCAGTATTTT
CDR3 protein: CATSDFSGIRTDTQYF

J gene: TRBJ1-1
D gene: TRBD1
CDR3 length: 14
clone size: .
V gene: TRBV3-1/TRBV3-2
CDR3 DNA: TGTGCCAGCAGTCAATCGGAGGGGGCCGCTGAAGCTTTCTTT
CDR3 protein: CASSQSEGAAEAFF

J gene: TRBJ2-1
D gene: .
CDR3 length: 13
clone size: once
V gene: TRBV19
CDR3 DNA: TGTGCCAGTAGTTTGGCGGGGTACAATGAGCAGTTCTTC
CDR3 protein: CASSLAGYNEQFF

J gene: TRBJ1-1
D gene: .
CDR3 length: 12
clone size: .
V gene: TRBV27
CDR3 DNA: TGTGCCAGCAGGGCGCCGGGCACTGAAGCTTTCTTT
CDR3 protein: CASRAPGTEAFF

J gene: TRBJ2-3
D gene: TRBD2
CDR3 length: 16
clone size: .
V gene: TRBV28
CDR3 DNA: TGTGCCAGCAGTCTCTGGACTAGCGGGAGTACAGATACGCAGTATTTT
CDR3 protein: CASSLWTSGSTDTQYF

J gene: TRBJ2-5
D gene: TRBD2
CDR3 length: 18
clone size: few
V gene: TRBV4-1
CDR3 DNA: TGCGCCAGCAGCCAAGATCCAGCGGGAGGGCTCATCGCGGAGACCCAGTACTTC
CDR3 protein: CASSQDPAGGLIAETQYF

J gene: TRBJ2-5
D gene: TRBD1
CDR3 length: 14
clone size: .
V gene: TRBV24-1
CDR3 DNA: TGTGCCACCAGTGATTCCGAGACAGGGGAGACCCAGTACTTC
CDR3 protein: CATSDSETGETQYF

J gene: TRBJ2-7
D gene: .
CDR3 length: 12
clone size: .
V gene: TRBV6-6
CDR3 DNA: TGTGCCAGCAGTTACGACAGACACGAGCAGTACTTC
CDR3 protein: CASSYDRHEQYF

J gene: TRBJ2-7
D gene: TRBD1
CDR3 length: 17
clone size: .
V gene: TRBV2
CDR3 DNA: TGTGCCAGCAGTGAAGCAAAGGGACAGGGGGGGACAGCCGAGCAGTACTTC
CDR3 protein: CASSEAKGQGGTAEQYF

J gene: TRBJ1-5
D gene: .
CDR3 length: 13
clone size: once
V gene: TRBV3-1/TRBV3-2
CDR3 DNA: TGTGCCAGCAGCCAGGCTAGCAATCAGCCCCAGCATTTT
CDR3 protein: CASSQASNQPQHF

J gene: TRBJ1-4
D gene: .
CDR3 length: 14
clone size: once
V gene: TRBV10-1
CDR3 DNA: TGCGCCAGCAGCCCTGACAGGAGGAATGAAAAACTGTTTTTT
CDR3 protein: CASSPDRRNEKLFF

J gene: TRBJ2-7
D gene: .
CDR3 length: 14
clone size: .
V gene: TRBV27
CDR3 DNA: TGTGCCAGCAGTGTAATGCGGGGCCCTTACGAGCAGTACTTC
CDR3 protein: CASSVMRGPYEQYF

J gene: TRBJ1-1
D gene: .
CDR3 length: 14
clone size: .
V gene: TRBV28
CDR3 DNA: TGTGCCAGCAGTTACCCCGCAGGCTACACTGAAGCTTTCTTT
CDR3 protein: CASSYPAGYTEAFF

J gene: TRBJ2-6
D gene: TRBD1
CDR3 length: 17
clone size: .
V gene: TRBV10-3
CDR3 DNA: TGTGCCATCAGTCAGACAGGGAGAAATGCTGGGGCCAACGTCCTGACTTTC
CDR3 protein: CAISQTGRNAGANVLTF

J gene: TRBJ1-4
D gene: .
CDR3 length: 15
clone size: .
V gene: TRBV27
CDR3 DNA: TGTGCCAGCAGTTTCGACAGGTCAACTAATGAAAAACTGTTTTTT
CDR3 protein: CASSFDRSTNEKLFF

J gene: TRBJ1-2
D gene: .
CDR3 length: 15
clone size: .
V gene: TRBV7-9
CDR3 DNA: TGTGCCAGCAGCTTAGTGTCCTCAACTTCCTATGGCTACACCTTC
CDR3 protein: CASSLVSSTSYGYTF

J gene: TRBJ2-3
D gene: .
CDR3 length: 14
clone size: .
V gene: TRBV4-1
CDR3 DNA: TGCGCCAGCAGCCGGCCAGGCAGCACAGATACGCAGTATTTT
CDR3 protein: CASSRPGSTDTQYF

J gene: TRBJ2-1
D gene: TRBD2
CDR3 length: 18
clone size: .
V gene: TRBV5-1
CDR3 DNA: TGCGCCAGCAGTTACCCCGAGGATAGCGGGAGGGGGTACAATGAGCAGTTCTTC
CDR3 protein: CASSYPEDSGRGYNEQFF